This entry is about one TCR beta chain. The entry originates in a study of blood T cell repertoires in COVID-19. Per the study methods: Amplification of reference gene primers provided the estimated nucleated cell counts. Method: immunoSEQ multiplex PCR; TCRdb's copy keeps in-frame clones and lacks some. That table furnishes V, J and clone size, whereas the DNA furnished D and trimming. Seen here are around 240,000 clones, approximately 82% observed once, and the top ten hold around 1.9%. Looked up from germline, CDR1 is SGHRS and CDR2 is YFSETQ. The V and J ends lost 5 bases and 3 bases respectively, with 12 bases between them. This CDR3 comprises 13 residues.

Sequencing input: peripheral blood. The V gene is TRBV5-1, the J gene TRBJ2-7; D is undetermined. The sequence was collected from a woman aged 80 or over with acute or convalescent COVID-19. In DNA form, the CDR3 reads TGCGCCAGCAGTTTAGACTCCATCTACGAGCAGTACTTC. The encoded protein is CASSLDSIYEQYF.